What follows is one T cell receptor beta chain and its context. CDR1 and CDR2 (germline): SNHLY, FYNNEI. The CDR3 has 12 residues. Trimming cost V 5 bases and J 7 bases, with 11 bases left between them. Method: immunoSEQ multiplex PCR; TCRdb's copy keeps in-frame clones and lacks some. The sample carries about 68,000 clones, around 95% recorded once. The chain has TRBV2 and TRBJ1-2; tentative D call: TRBD1 (6 bases). The receptor's source is a man aged 40-49 years with rheumatoid arthritis. Source material: PBMCs. The CDR3 protein is CASSSGTFGYTF. DNA for the CDR3: TGTGCCAGCAGTTCCGGGACATTTGGCTACACCTTC.